Included here is one T cell receptor (beta chain) sequence, with context. The data derive from a study of blood T cell repertoires in COVID-19. Looking at the study overall: Sites across the United States, Italy and Spain contributed samples from acute and convalescent COVID-19. Sample material is recorded as cDNA or gDNA derived from T cells, B-cell-depleted T cells, or PBMCs.

Authors' processing steps: Amplified reference gene primers provided the basis for estimating nucleated cell counts. Here immunoSEQ multiplex PCR was the method, and the copy in TCRdb shows in-frame clones only, minus some. D and trimming come from the DNA, and the V and J calls and clone size come from that table. The table shows fewer than 200,000 clones, with around 84% occurring only once. Seattle's cohort entered during active infection and was followed longitudinally. The V and J ends lost 6 bases and 0 bases, in that order; junction bases with no gene match: 5. Germline values: CDR1 MDHEN, CDR2 SYDVKM. The CDR3 runs 15 residues.

This receptor was taken from a woman of 80 years or more with COVID-19, enrolled during active disease. The J gene is TRBJ1-5, the V gene TRBV28, with 7 bases that match TRBD1. The source material was peripheral blood. CDR3 bases: TGTGCCAGCAGCCGACAGGGTGGTAGCAATCAGCCCCAGCATTTT. Translating it yields CASSRQGGSNQPQHF.